Listed below are T cell receptor beta chains from one sample, sequenced in a study of blood T cells in healthy people across ages. TCRdb reprocessed the 5' RACE reads via MiXCR and lists one record per CDR3 protein. The table shows 1.2 million to 1.5 million distinct CDR3 sequences, with approximately 59% occurring only once. The sequencing sample was made of blood. These receptors all come from a man between 18 and 29 years old in good health. CDR3s include the opening cysteine and the closing phenylalanine or tryptophan. A D gene is named only where the DNA matches it firmly. Clone size, where shown, is once, few, many, or a class for clones that have expanded.

clone_size	j_call	d_call	v_call	cdr3_nt	cdr3_aa
NA	TRBJ2-6	NA	TRBV27	TGTGCCAGCAGTCCCATCCTACAGGGACCTGGGGCCAACGTCCTGACTTTC	CASSPILQGPGANVLTF
few	TRBJ1-4	NA	TRBV10-3	TGTGCCATCGGGGAGACTAATGAAAAACTGTTTTTT	CAIGETNEKLFF
NA	TRBJ1-1	NA	TRBV20-1	TGCAGTGCTGATAGGGACGGTTATGAAGCTTTCTTT	CSADRDGYEAFF
NA	TRBJ1-6	NA	TRBV18	TGTGCCAGCTCACCACCCGGGGGGAATTCACCCCTCCACTTT	CASSPPGGNSPLHF
NA	TRBJ2-7	NA	TRBV29-1	TGCAGCGTTGGGGGCAGGGCCTCCTACGAGCAGTACTTC	CSVGGRASYEQYF
NA	TRBJ1-1	NA	TRBV11-2	TGTGCCAGCAGCTCCATGCCGGGAGAGGAAGCTTTCTTT	CASSSMPGEEAFF
NA	TRBJ2-5	TRBD1	TRBV6-6	TGTGCCAGCAGTTACCCAGGGACAGGGAGCCCGAAGACCCAGTACTTC	CASSYPGTGSPKTQYF
NA	TRBJ1-5	NA	TRBV28	TGTGCCGGAGGTAAGGGGACCCATGGCAATCAGCCCCAGCATTTT	CAGGKGTHGNQPQHF
NA	TRBJ1-5	NA	TRBV28	TGTGCCATCGGGACCTATAGCAATCAGCCCCAGCATTTT	CAIGTYSNQPQHF
NA	TRBJ1-1	NA	TRBV6-6	TGTGCCAGCATTGCGGGGACTTCTGAAGCTTTCTTT	CASIAGTSEAFF
once	TRBJ1-5	NA	TRBV15	TGTGCCACCAGCAGAGGAGCAGTTGATAGCAATCAGCCCCAGCATTTT	CATSRGAVDSNQPQHF
NA	TRBJ2-7	NA	TRBV4-2	TGTGCCAGCAGCCAAGACGGCCGGGGTTTCGACGAGCAGTACTTC	CASSQDGRGFDEQYF
few	TRBJ2-5	TRBD2	TRBV12-3/TRBV12-4	TGTGCCAGCAGTTTAGCTAGCGGGAGGGCCGTAGAGACCCAGTACTTC	CASSLASGRAVETQYF
NA	TRBJ2-7	NA	TRBV6-2/TRBV6-3	TGTGCCATAACCCGGGGGGCAAGATCTTACGAGCAGTACTTC	CAITRGARSYEQYF
few	TRBJ2-3	NA	TRBV4-3	TGCGCCAGCAGCCAAGAACGATATACGCAGTATTTT	CASSQERYTQYF
NA	TRBJ2-3	NA	TRBV9	TGTGCCAGCAGTCCTAGCTCGGGCACAGATACGCAGTATTTT	CASSPSSGTDTQYF
once	TRBJ2-1	NA	TRBV6-5	TGTGCCAGCAGTTACACTTCAGGGGAACACTCCTACAATGAGCAGTTCTTC	CASSYTSGEHSYNEQFF
NA	TRBJ2-2	NA	TRBV7-9	TGTGCCAGCATAGTTATCGGGGAGCTGTTTTTT	CASIVIGELFF
NA	TRBJ2-3	TRBD1	TRBV7-2	TGTGCCAGCAGCCCAGGGGGCAGGACCTGTTCTAGCACAGATACGCAGTATTTT	CASSPGGRTCSSTDTQYF
NA	TRBJ2-7	NA	TRBV5-6	TGTGCCAGCAGCTTGAACCCGGGACCAACCTACGAGCAGTACTTC	CASSLNPGPTYEQYF
NA	TRBJ2-1	TRBD2	TRBV10-3	TGTGCCATCAGTGAGTCTCGACTAGCGGGGGGGCCCAATGAGCAGTTCTTC	CAISESRLAGGPNEQFF
NA	TRBJ2-3	NA	TRBV6-5	TGTGCCAGCGCCCTTTCAGATACGCAGTATTTT	CASALSDTQYF
NA	TRBJ2-3	NA	TRBV9	TGTGCCAGCAGCGTAGTGGGGCAGGGAAGCTTCACAGATACGCAGTATTTT	CASSVVGQGSFTDTQYF
NA	TRBJ2-1	TRBD2	TRBV7-9	TGTGCCAGCAGCTTTGCGCTAGCGGGAGATCCTGAGCAGTTCTTC	CASSFALAGDPEQFF
NA	TRBJ1-1	NA	TRBV4-1	TGCGCCAGCAACCGAGCGGGTTCCTACAGGGTCGGAGCTTTCTTT	CASNRAGSYRVGAFF
once	TRBJ1-2	NA	TRBV20-1	TGCAGTGCTAGATGGCAGCCGGAGCGGGGCTACACCTTC	CSARWQPERGYTF
NA	TRBJ1-2	NA	TRBV6-5	TGTGCCAGCGGTGAATGGGGGGATAACTATGGCTACACCTTC	CASGEWGDNYGYTF
NA	TRBJ1-1	NA	TRBV29-1	TGCAGCGTTTTGGAAAGGGGGGCCGGAGTTAGGGCTTTCTTT	CSVLERGAGVRAFF
many	TRBJ1-5	TRBD1	TRBV12-3/TRBV12-4	TGTGCCAGCAGGGGGGACAGGGGGCGGGATAGCAATCAGCCCCAGCATTTT	CASRGDRGRDSNQPQHF
once	TRBJ1-1	NA	TRBV27	TGTGCCAGCAGTTTTTTGGTGGGGCAGGGAGGAAAATATGAAGCTTTCTTT	CASSFLVGQGGKYEAFF
NA	TRBJ2-3	TRBD1	TRBV20-1	TGCAGTGCTCCACGGGACAGTAGCACAGATACGCAGTATTTT	CSAPRDSSTDTQYF
NA	TRBJ2-1	TRBD2	TRBV6-2/TRBV6-3	TGTGCCAGCAGTTACCCTAGCGGGGGTATCTCCTACAATGAGCAGTTCTTC	CASSYPSGGISYNEQFF
NA	TRBJ1-5	NA	TRBV7-2	TGTGCCAGCAACTCCATACGCCAAGAGGGTCAGCCCCAGCATTTT	CASNSIRQEGQPQHF
NA	TRBJ1-4	TRBD1	TRBV25-1	TGTGCCAGCAGTGAACCAAGGGACAGGGGGAATGAAAAACTGTTTTTT	CASSEPRDRGNEKLFF
NA	TRBJ1-4	NA	TRBV20-1	TGCAGTGCTAGAGTGGGGGCCCAAAATGAAAAACTGTTTTTT	CSARVGAQNEKLFF
NA	TRBJ2-7	TRBD2	TRBV20-1	TGCAGTGCTAGTAGTTTAACTAGCGGGGGTACCTACGAGCAGTACTTC	CSASSLTSGGTYEQYF
few	TRBJ2-4	TRBD1	TRBV29-1	TGCAGCGTCAAACAGGGGCGATGGGACATTCAGTACTTC	CSVKQGRWDIQYF
NA	TRBJ2-5	TRBD2	TRBV15	TGTGCCACCAGCAGTAGACTAGCGGGATCCCAAGAGACCCAGTACTTC	CATSSRLAGSQETQYF
NA	TRBJ2-5	TRBD1	TRBV6-5	TGTGCCACCCGGGACAGGCCTGCGGAGACCCAGTACTTC	CATRDRPAETQYF
few	TRBJ1-4	NA	TRBV7-9	TGTGCCAGCAGCTTAGGTGACCTGATTCTTGCAACTAATGAAAAACTGTTTTTT	CASSLGDLILATNEKLFF
NA	TRBJ1-2	NA	TRBV6-2/TRBV6-3	TGTGCCAGCAGTTCTTGGGTTCCGATCTATGGCTACACCTTC	CASSSWVPIYGYTF
many	TRBJ2-7	NA	TRBV6-6	TGTGCCAGCAGGGACAGTCTATATTACGAGCAGTACTTC	CASRDSLYYEQYF
NA	TRBJ1-6	TRBD1	TRBV4-2	TGTGCCAGCAGCCTAGCAGGGGGAAGGGGTAATTCACCCCTCCACTTT	CASSLAGGRGNSPLHF
NA	TRBJ1-2	NA	TRBV4-3	TGCGCCAGCAGCCAAGATCGGGGCAGGGATGCCTATGGCTACACCTTC	CASSQDRGRDAYGYTF
NA	TRBJ2-5	NA	TRBV25-1	TGTGCCAGCACTCCCGTTTCGGTGGCGGAGACCCAGTACTTC	CASTPVSVAETQYF
few	TRBJ1-1	NA	TRBV7-6	TGTGCCAGCAGCTCCTCCGACCAGGGCATAAACACTGAAGCTTTCTTT	CASSSSDQGINTEAFF
NA	TRBJ2-7	NA	TRBV29-1	TGCAGCATCTCCGGGACCTCCACCTACAATGGGCAGTACTTC	CSISGTSTYNGQYF
once	TRBJ1-2	NA	TRBV18	TGTGCCAGCTCACCACCGGGAAGATCCCCCTATGTCTACACCTTC	CASSPPGRSPYVYTF
NA	TRBJ1-3	NA	TRBV10-2	TGCGCCAGCAGTGAGGAACTCGGAAACACCATATATTTT	CASSEELGNTIYF
once	TRBJ2-1	TRBD2	TRBV10-3	TGTGCCATCAGCGGAAGCGGGGAGAGATACAATGAGCAGTTCTTC	CAISGSGERYNEQFF